In this sample, the clone carrying this T cell receptor beta chain turned up many times. Its cognate antigen is unknown. This record comes from a study of metastatic and nonmetastatic thyroid tumors. About the research overall: The authors compared repertoires across blood and tumor or nodule tissue from malignant and benign thyroid patients.

Study-wide results and caveats: Reports indicated that malignant thyroid tumors showed significantly higher TCR beta diversity than benign nodules did, in blood and tumor.

TCRdb re-called clones from the PCR reads using MiXCR. The sample shows about 33,000 clones, approximately 11% of them seen only once. This CDR3 contains 13 residues. V lost 4 bases and J lost 5, with 11 bases in between. Thyroid surgery took place with no prior treatment in any patient. The sequenced material came from blood. V is TRBV12-3 or TRBV12-4 and J is TRBJ2-5; D call uncertain. This TCR was recovered from a female donor with papillary thyroid cancer or a benign thyroid nodule (not recorded which). Some clones in this sample may be carry-over from other donors' samples. CDR3 in DNA: TGTGCCAGCAGTTACCCCGAGAGGGAGACCCAGTACTTC. Its protein is CASSYPERETQYF.